Below, one T cell receptor (beta chain) is given with its context. The CDR3 totals 15 residues. Between the trimmed V and J ends, which lost 0 bases and 4 bases, there was a span of 12 bases. Germline CDR1 is LGHNA and CDR2 is YSLEER. TCRdb's table, derived via immunoSEQ multiplex PCR, lists solely in-frame clones and lacks some. The table records 30,000 or so clones, less than 90% of them present only once. The data derive from a study of sequential checkpoint blockade in melanoma. Treatment given: randomized to nivolumab then ipilimumab (arm A) or the reverse (arm B). Sorted cells were live CD3+CD8+, lacking CD19 and CD56, from PBMCs.

The rearrangement joins TRBV4-3 to TRBJ1-2; a possible D gene is TRBD1 (5 bases). The sample in question was CD8+ T cells sorted from blood (inferred from file names), obtained from a patient given nivolumab and ipilimumab in sequence. The receptor was derived from a human donor with melanoma. CDR3 nucleotides: TGCGCCAGCAGCCAAGAGTGGGGCAGTATCTATGGCTACACCTTC. This sequence encodes CASSQEWGSIYGYTF.